One and the same sample provided the 6 T cell receptor beta chains below, sequenced in a study of blood T cell repertoires in COVID-19. The protocol was immunoSEQ multiplex PCR, while the TCRdb copy is restricted to in-frame clones and leaves out a portion. The repertoire holds over 450,000 clones, with 85% to 90% as singletons. The sequencing sample was made of peripheral blood. The receptors here all came from a woman between 50 and 59 years old with COVID-19, enrolled during active disease.

J is TRBJ1-1 and V is TRBV29-1; TRBD1 might be the D (6 bases). CDR1 and CDR2 (germline): SQVTM, ANQGSEA. V dropped 7 bases and J dropped 1 base, with 10 bases sitting between them. The CDR3 runs to 12 residues. The CDR3: CSGGQKNTEAFF. CDR3 DNA sequence: TGCAGCGGCGGACAGAAGAACACTGAAGCTTTCTTT.

The chain is built from TRBV27 and TRBJ2-3, with unresolved D. Trimming removed 3 bases at V and 2 bases at J, with 6 bases between. Per the germline V gene, CDR1 is MNHEY and CDR2 is SMNVEV (reference sequence). CDR3 length equals 13 residues. CDR3 amino acids: CASSLVLTDTQYF. CDR3 DNA sequence: TGTGCCAGCAGTTTGGTACTCACAGATACGCAGTATTTT.

The chain has TRBV4-1 and TRBJ1-4; D call uncertain. Germline CDR1 is MGHRA and CDR2 is YSYEKL. CDR3 length: 16 residues. Trimming cost V 3 bases and J 0 bases, with 11 bases left between them. The CDR3 DNA follows: TGCGCCAGCAGCCAGTCCACAGCTTCAACTAATGAAAAACTGTTTTTT. Its protein is CASSQSTASTNEKLFF.

The chain combines TRBV2 with TRBJ2-5, with D possibly matching TRBD1 (6 bases). The germline V gene has CDR1 SNHLY and CDR2 FYNNEI. The CDR3 spans 14 residues. V shed 6 bases and J shed 5 bases, with 16 bases lying between them. CDR3 DNA: TGTGCCAGCAGGGCCGACCAGGGGACGGAGACCCAGTACTTC. Its translation: CASRADQGTETQYF.

The rearrangement uses TRBV27 and TRBJ2-3, with 10 positions matching TRBD2. The CDR3 contains 17 residues. V dropped 6 bases and J dropped 2; count of bases not matched to a gene: 11. Germline V gene sequence: CDR1 MNHEY, CDR2 SMNVEV (reference sequence). The CDR3: CASSSSMSGGATDTQYF. In nucleotides, the CDR3 is TGTGCCAGCAGCTCTTCTATGAGCGGGGGGGCCACAGATACGCAGTATTTT.

The chain carries TRBV5-8 and TRBJ1-5; D remains ambiguous. The CDR3 is made up of 14 amino acids. Germline CDR1 reads SGHTS; CDR2 reads YDEGEE. The V end lost 5 bases, the J end lost 13 bases, and 22 bases lay between the germline ends. CDR3 region: CASSSRDPGQRQHF. Written as DNA, the CDR3 is TGTGCCAGCAGTTCTCGGGATCCTGGTCAGAGACAGCATTTT.